This record covers a single TCR beta chain. Its specificity is not known. Its ends do not fully match the called genes, so a read error is possible. The patients chosen for sequencing had shown expansion of CD8+CD57+ cells (detected by flow cytometry). Germline lookup yields CDR1 DFQATT and CDR2 SNEGSKA (reference sequence). The CDR3 totals 10 residues. The study profiled TCR beta VDJ and CDR3 using genomic DNA as template. One entry per CDR3 protein, called by TCRdb with MiXCR from the reads. The sample carries about 200,000 distinct CDR3 sequences, about 62% recorded once. This sample is drawn from a study of CD8+CD57+ T cells in acquired aplastic anemia. Overall study findings and caveats: The same twenty-nine CD8+ CDR3 sequences occurred in patients and in controls.

V and J are TRBV20-1 and TRBJ1-3; the D is unclear. This TCR was sampled from a human donor with aplastic anemia. Sequences were obtained from sorted CD4+, CD8+, or CD8+CD57+ T cells (not recorded which) from PBMCs. In DNA form, the CDR3 reads TGCAGTGCCCAAGGAAGCACCATATATTTT. Amino acids: CSAQGSTIYF.